This passage covers 14 T cell receptor beta chains from one sample sequenced in a study of vaccination effects on CD4 cells after COVID-19. The antigens for these receptors are not known. Expansion with viral peptide pools was applied to antigen-specific CD4+ T cells by the ViraFEST assay prior to sequencing. CD4+ T cell isolation took place after about 11 days of culture. Vaccine recipients, nucleocapsid antibody negative, had no prior SARS-CoV-2 infection. Some clones are missing from TCRdb's copy, which holds only in-frame ones; the method was immunoSEQ multiplex PCR. This table has about 21,000 clones, more than 65% appearing once. This material consisted of CD4+ T cells from PBMCs cultured with HCoV-NL63 spike peptides, taken before COVID-19 vaccination. These receptors were taken from a human donor who received a COVID-19 vaccine.

The chain couples TRBV11-2 to TRBJ2-7, with 13 bases fitting TRBD2. Trimming took 1 base from V and 3 from J; bases not matched to a gene: 0. The CDR3 covers 15 residues. Germline CDR1 SGHAT, CDR2 FQNNGV. CDR3 bases: TGTGCCAGCAGCTTAGGACTAGCGGGGGGCTACGAGCAGTACTTC. The encoded protein is CASSLGLAGGYEQYF.

This chain joins TRBV14 and TRBJ2-7; TRBD2 aligns across 10 bases. The germline gives CDR1 SGHDN, CDR2 FVKESK. The CDR3 length is 14 residues. V lost 4 bases to trimming and J lost 3 bases; unmatched junction nucleotides: 3. The CDR3 DNA sequence: TGTGCCAGCAGCCCCCGACTAGCGGGCTACGAGCAGTACTTC. Protein: CASSPRLAGYEQYF. Looking up the rest from reference TRBV14 and TRBJ2-7 gives the full variable domain: EAGVTQFPSHSVIEKGQTVTLRCDPISGHDNLYWYRRVMGKEIKFLLHFVKESKQDESGMPNNRFLAERTGGTYSTLKVQPAELEDSGVYFCASSPRLAGYEQYFGPGTRLTVT.

CDR3 in amino acids: CASRYPQVTYEQYF. The CDR3 DNA reads TGCGCCAGCCGATACCCCCAGGTTACCTACGAGCAGTACTTC. The V and J genes are TRBV10-1 and TRBJ2-7; D not certain. CDR1 is WNHNN and CDR2 is SYGVQD in the germline V gene (reference sequence). The CDR3 covers 14 residues. V lost 8 bases to trimming and J lost 2 bases, with 16 bases between them.

The chain employs TRBV6-1 and TRBJ2-2, with TRBD1 matching over 7 bases. CDR1 is MNHNS, CDR2 SASEGT, per germline. The V and J ends lost 3 bases and 2 bases, in that order; junction bases with no gene match: 9. This CDR3 contains 17 residues. CDR3 DNA: TGTGCCAGCAGTGATTCCACCGGGACAGTTAACACCGGGGAGCTGTTTTTT. Protein sequence: CASSDSTGTVNTGELFF.

This rearrangement joins TRBV7-2 to TRBJ2-5; 9 nucleotides agree with TRBD1. J lost 5 bases, V lost 5 bases, and 3 bases had no gene match. The CDR3 has 13 residues. Germline-derived CDR1 and CDR2 are SGHTA and FQGNSA. The CDR3 here is CASSRDRGETQYF. Written as DNA, the CDR3 is TGTGCCAGCAGCCGCGACAGGGGGGAGACCCAGTACTTC.

This sequence joins TRBV6-5 and TRBJ2-7; 7 nucleotides agree with TRBD1. There are 13 residues in the CDR3. The V and J ends lost 6 bases and 2 bases, in that order; junction bases with no gene match: 4. Looked up from germline, CDR1 is MNHEY and CDR2 is SVGAGI. The CDR3 bases are TGTGCCAGCAGGTCGGGACAGACCTACGAGCAGTACTTC. Encoded protein: CASRSGQTYEQYF.

The chain uses TRBV5-3 and TRBJ2-2; a weak D match, TRBD1 (7 bases). TRBV5-3 is known as an ORF, though its function is uncertain. V lost 5 bases to trimming and J lost 5 bases, with 28 bases between them. CDR3 length equals 19 residues. CDR3: CARRPQGGPAETHTGELFF. DNA of the CDR3: TGTGCCAGAAGGCCCCAGGGGGGACCGGCGGAGACCCATACCGGGGAGCTGTTTTTT.

This chain joins TRBV4-1 and TRBJ1-5; TRBD1 matches at 8 bases. CDR1 is MGHRA, CDR2 YSYEKL, per germline. With 3 bases clipped from V and 6 bases from J, the junction kept 10 bases outside the gene matches. The CDR3 contains 16 residues. The CDR3 loop reads CASSHPPGGHSQPQHF. The CDR3 coding sequence is TGCGCCAGCAGCCATCCACCAGGGGGCCACAGTCAGCCCCAGCATTTT.

The chain employs TRBV2 and TRBJ2-3; D is undetermined. The CDR3 is 11 residues long. Trimming stripped 3 bases from V and 14 bases from J, with 12 bases between. From germline, CDR1 is SNHLY and CDR2 FYNNEI. The CDR3 DNA reads TGTGCCAGCAGTGAGACCCTTACCCCGTATTTT. Its protein product is CASSETLTPYF.

The gene calls are TRBV11-2 and TRBJ2-2; tentatively, D is TRBD1 (5 bases). Germline V lookup: CDR1 SGHAT, CDR2 FQNNGV. This CDR3 is 13 amino acids long. V was cut by 3 bases and J by 6 bases, with 8 bases left in between. The CDR3 sequence is CASSFGAAGELFF. The DNA for the CDR3 is TGTGCCAGCAGCTTTGGGGCAGCCGGGGAGCTGTTTTTT.

J is TRBJ2-6 and V is TRBV19; no firm D call. This CDR3 is 15 amino acids long. Germline lookup yields CDR1 LNHDA and CDR2 SQIVND (reference sequence). Trimming shortened V by 3 bases and J by 4 bases, and 10 bases separated the two germline ends. The CDR3 DNA reads TGTGCCAGTAGTATGGATGGGGTCGGGGCCAACGTCCTGACTTTC. Encoded protein: CASSMDGVGANVLTF.

J is TRBJ1-1 and V is TRBV11-1; unclear D gene. This CDR3 contains 15 residues. Germline-derived CDR1 and CDR2 are SGHAT and FQDESV (reference sequence). V lost 1 base and J 1 base, leaving 10 bases between the germline ends. The CDR3 here is CASSLGRGTNTEAFF. The CDR3 region has the DNA TGTGCCAGCAGCTTAGGGCGGGGTACGAACACTGAAGCTTTCTTT.

The rearrangement uses TRBV9 and TRBJ1-6; D unresolved. The CDR3 is 17 residues long. Trimming cost V 4 bases and J 0 bases, with 14 bases left between them. The germline V gene encodes CDR1 SGDLS and CDR2 YYNGEE. The CDR3: CASSWGGDSSYNSPLHF. The CDR3 DNA reads TGTGCCAGCAGCTGGGGAGGAGATAGCTCCTATAATTCACCCCTCCACTTT.

The V gene is TRBV30, the J gene TRBJ2-3, with 12 bases matching TRBD2. Germline CDR1 reads GTSNPN; CDR2 reads SVGIG (reference sequence). J lost 5 bases, V lost 5 bases, and 2 bases had no gene match. The CDR3 covers 13 residues. As DNA, the CDR3 is TGTGCCTGGTCGACTAGCGGGGGAGATACGCAGTATTTT. Amino acids: CAWSTSGGDTQYF.